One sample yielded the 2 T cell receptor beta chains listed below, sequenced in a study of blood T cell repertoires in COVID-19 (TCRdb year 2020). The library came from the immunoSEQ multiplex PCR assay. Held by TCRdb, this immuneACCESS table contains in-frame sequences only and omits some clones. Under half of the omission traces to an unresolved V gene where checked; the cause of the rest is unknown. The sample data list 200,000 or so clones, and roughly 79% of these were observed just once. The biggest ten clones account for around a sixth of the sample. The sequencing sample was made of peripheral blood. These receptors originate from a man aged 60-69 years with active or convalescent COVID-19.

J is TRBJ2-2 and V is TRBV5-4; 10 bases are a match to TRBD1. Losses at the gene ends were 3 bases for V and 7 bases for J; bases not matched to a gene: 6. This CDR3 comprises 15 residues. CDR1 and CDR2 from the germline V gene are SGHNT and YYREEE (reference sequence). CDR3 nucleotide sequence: TGTGCCAGCAGCTCTCGACAGGGGGCAATCGGGGAGCTGTTTTTT. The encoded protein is CASSSRQGAIGELFF.

The CDR3 is CASSSFRTGRGQPQHF. The CDR3 DNA reads TGTGCCAGCAGCTCGTTCAGGACAGGGAGGGGACAGCCCCAGCATTTT. This chain links TRBV5-8 with TRBJ1-5; TRBD1 agrees at 8 bases. V was pared by 3 bases and J by 7 bases, with 12 bases of the junction left unmatched. The germline V gene encodes CDR1 SGHTS and CDR2 YDEGEE. The CDR3 extends over 16 amino acids.